This TCR beta chain was captured in a study of T cell responses to AZD1222 COVID-19 vaccine. Only in-frame clones appear in the TCRdb table, and some are missing; sequencing was by immunoSEQ multiplex PCR. The sample includes 74,000 or so clones, about 85% seen only once; the top ten take around 20%. Per the germline V gene, CDR1 is SGHNT and CDR2 is YENEEA. The V and J ends lost 5 bases and 14 bases respectively, with 20 bases between them. There are 13 residues in the CDR3. The sequence derives from an adult in good health. This rearrangement joins TRBV11-3 to TRBJ2-3; a weak D match, TRBD2 (6 bases). The source was peripheral blood, collected on day 0 of AZD1222 vaccination. The CDR3 protein is CASSVSPGAKRYF. CDR3 coding DNA: TGTGCCAGCAGCGTATCACCGGGAGCCAAACGGTATTTT.